This entry features one TCR beta chain sequence. The antigen is not known. The V end lost 0 bases, the J end lost 4 bases, and 11 bases lay between the germline ends. Germline V gene sequence: CDR1 SGHDT, CDR2 YYEEEE. There are 14 residues in the CDR3. This specimen belongs to a study of shared clonotypes between healthy human individuals. Study observations and caveats: Some naive CD4 clonotypes, about 5%, turned up in common across several donors.

CD8 cells classed as naive were CD45RO-negative and positively selected for CCR7, excluding terminally differentiated effector memory CD45RA+ cells. This table comes from immunoSEQ multiplex PCR, and its TCRdb copy is limited to in-frame clones, with some not included. The data hold millions of clones, with 93% observed a single time. Sequencing was done on a sample of naive CD8+ T cells from PBMCs. The chain couples TRBV5-6 to TRBJ2-7; perhaps TRBD2 as D (6 bases). This TCR came from a young man in good health. Some clones in this sample may be carry-over from other donors' samples. The CDR3 DNA is TGTGCCAGCAGCTTGGCCAACCGGGGGTACGAGCAGTACTTC. Protein: CASSLANRGYEQYF.